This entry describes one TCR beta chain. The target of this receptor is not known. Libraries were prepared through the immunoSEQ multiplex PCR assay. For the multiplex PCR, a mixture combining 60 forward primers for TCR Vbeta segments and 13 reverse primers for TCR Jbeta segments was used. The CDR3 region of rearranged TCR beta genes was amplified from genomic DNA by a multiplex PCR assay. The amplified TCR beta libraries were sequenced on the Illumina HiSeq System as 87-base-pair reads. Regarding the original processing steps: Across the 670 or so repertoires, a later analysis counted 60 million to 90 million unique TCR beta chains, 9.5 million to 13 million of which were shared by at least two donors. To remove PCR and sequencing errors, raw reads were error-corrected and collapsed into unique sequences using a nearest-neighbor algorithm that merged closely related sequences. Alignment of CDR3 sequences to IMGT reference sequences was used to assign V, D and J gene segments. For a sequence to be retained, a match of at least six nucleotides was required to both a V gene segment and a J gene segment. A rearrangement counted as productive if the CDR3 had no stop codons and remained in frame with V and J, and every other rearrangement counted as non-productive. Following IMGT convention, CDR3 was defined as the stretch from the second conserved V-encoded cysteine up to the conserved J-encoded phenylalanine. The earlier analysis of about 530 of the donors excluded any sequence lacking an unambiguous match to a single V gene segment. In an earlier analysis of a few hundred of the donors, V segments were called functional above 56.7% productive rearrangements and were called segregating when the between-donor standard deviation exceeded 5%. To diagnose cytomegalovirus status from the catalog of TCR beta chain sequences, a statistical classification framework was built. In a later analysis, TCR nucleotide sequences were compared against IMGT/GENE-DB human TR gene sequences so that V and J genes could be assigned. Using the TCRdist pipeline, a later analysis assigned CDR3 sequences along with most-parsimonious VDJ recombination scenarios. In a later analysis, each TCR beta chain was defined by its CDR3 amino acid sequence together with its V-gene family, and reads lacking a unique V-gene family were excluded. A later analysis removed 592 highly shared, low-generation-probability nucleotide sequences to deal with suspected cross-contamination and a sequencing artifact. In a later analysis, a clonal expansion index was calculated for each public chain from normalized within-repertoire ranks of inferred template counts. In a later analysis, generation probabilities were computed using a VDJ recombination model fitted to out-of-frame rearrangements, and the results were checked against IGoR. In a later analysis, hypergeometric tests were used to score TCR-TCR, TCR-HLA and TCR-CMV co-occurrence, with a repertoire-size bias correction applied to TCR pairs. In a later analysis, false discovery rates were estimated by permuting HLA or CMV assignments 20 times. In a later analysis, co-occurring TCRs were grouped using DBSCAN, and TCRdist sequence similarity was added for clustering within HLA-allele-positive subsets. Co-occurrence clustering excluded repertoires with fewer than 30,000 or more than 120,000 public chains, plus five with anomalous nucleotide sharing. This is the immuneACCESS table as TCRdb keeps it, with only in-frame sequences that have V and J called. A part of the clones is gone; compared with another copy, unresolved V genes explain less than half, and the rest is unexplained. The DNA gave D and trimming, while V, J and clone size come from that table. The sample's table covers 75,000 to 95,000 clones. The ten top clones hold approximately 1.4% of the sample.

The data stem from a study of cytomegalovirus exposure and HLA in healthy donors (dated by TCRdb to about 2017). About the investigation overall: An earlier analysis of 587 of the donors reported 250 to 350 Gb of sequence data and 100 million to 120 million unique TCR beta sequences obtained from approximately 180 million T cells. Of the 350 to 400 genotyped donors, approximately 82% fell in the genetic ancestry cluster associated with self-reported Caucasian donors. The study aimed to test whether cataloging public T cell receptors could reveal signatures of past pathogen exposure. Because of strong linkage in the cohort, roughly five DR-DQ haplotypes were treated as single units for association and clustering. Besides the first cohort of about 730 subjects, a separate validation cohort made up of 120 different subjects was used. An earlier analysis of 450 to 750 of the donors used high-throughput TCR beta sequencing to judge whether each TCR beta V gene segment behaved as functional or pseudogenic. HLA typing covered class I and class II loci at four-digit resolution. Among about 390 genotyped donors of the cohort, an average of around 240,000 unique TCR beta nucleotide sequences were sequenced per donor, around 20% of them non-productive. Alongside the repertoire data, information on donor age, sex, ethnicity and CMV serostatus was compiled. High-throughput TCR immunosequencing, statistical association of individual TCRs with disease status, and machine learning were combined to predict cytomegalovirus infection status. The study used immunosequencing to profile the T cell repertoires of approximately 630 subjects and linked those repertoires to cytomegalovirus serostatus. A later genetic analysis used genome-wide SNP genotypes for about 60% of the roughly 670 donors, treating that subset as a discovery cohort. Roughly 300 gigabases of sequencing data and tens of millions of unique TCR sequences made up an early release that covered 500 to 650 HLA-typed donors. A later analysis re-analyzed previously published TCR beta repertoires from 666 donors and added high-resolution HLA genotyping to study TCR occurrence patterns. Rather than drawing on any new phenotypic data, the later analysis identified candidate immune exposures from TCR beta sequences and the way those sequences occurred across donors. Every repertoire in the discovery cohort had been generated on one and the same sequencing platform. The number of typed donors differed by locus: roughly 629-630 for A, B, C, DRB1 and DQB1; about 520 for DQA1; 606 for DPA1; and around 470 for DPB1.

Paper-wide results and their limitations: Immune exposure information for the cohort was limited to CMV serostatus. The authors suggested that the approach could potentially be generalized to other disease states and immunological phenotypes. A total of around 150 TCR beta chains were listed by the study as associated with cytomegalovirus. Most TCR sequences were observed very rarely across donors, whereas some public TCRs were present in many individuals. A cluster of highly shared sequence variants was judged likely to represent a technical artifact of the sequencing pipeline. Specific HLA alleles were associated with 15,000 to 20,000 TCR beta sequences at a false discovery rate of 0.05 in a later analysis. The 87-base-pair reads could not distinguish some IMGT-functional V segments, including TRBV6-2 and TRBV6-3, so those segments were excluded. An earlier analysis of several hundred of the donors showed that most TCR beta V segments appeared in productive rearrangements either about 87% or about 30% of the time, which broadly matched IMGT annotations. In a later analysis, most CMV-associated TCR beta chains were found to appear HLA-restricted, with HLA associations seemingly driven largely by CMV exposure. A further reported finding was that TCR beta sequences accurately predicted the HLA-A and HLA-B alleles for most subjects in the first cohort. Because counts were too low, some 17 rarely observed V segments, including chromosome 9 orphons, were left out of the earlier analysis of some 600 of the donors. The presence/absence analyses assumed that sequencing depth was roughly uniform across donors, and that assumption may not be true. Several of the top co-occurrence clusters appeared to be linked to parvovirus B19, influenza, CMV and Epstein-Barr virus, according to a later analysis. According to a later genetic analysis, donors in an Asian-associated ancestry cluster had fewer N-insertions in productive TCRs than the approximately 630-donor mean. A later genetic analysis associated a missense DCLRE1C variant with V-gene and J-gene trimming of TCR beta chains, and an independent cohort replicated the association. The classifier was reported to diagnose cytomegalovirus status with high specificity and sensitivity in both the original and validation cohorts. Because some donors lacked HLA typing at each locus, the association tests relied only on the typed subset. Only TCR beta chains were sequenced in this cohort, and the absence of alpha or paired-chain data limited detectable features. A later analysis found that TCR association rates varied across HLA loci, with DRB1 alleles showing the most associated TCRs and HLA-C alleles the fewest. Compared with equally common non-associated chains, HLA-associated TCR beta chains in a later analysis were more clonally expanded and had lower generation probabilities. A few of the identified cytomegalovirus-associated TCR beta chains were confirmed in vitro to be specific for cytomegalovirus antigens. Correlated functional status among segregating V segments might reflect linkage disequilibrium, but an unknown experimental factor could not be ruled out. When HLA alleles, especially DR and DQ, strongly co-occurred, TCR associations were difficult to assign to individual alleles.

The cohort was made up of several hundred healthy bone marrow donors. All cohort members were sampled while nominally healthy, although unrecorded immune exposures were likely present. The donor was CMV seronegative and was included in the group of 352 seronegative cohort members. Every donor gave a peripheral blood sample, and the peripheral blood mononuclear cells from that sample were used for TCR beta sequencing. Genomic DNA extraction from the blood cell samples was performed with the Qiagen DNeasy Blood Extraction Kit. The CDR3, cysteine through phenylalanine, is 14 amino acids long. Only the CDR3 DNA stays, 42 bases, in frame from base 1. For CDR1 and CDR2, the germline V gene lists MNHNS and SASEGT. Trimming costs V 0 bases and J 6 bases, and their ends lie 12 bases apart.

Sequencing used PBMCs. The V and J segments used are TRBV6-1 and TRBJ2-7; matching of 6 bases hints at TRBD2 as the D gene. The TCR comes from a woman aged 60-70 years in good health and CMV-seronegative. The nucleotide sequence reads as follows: TGTGCCAGCAGTGAAGCGGTGACGCGGGGCGAGCAGTACTTC. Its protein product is CASSEAVTRGEQYF.